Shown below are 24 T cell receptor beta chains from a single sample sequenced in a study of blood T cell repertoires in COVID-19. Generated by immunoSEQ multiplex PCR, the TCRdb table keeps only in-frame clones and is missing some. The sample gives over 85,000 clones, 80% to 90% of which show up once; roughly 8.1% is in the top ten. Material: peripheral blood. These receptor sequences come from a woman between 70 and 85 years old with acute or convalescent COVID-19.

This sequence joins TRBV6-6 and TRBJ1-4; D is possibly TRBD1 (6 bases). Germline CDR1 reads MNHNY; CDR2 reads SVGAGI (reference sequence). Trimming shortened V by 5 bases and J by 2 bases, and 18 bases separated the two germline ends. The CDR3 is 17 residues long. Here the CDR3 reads CASSPLSGVATNEKLFF. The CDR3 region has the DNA TGTGCCAGCAGTCCGCTATCAGGGGTGGCCACTAATGAAAAACTGTTTTTT.

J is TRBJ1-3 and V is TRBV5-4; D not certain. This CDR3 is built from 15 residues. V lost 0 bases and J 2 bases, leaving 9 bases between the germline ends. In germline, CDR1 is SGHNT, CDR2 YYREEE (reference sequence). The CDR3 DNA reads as TGTGCCAGCAGCTTGGTTGAGGAAGCTGGAAACACCATATATTTT. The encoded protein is CASSLVEEAGNTIYF.

The CDR3 DNA follows: TGTGCCAGCAGCTTTTCAGGGTCAGATACGCAGTATTTT. This codes for CASSFSGSDTQYF. The rearrangement links TRBV11-1 to TRBJ2-3; possibly TRBD1 for D (5 bases). V lost 3 bases and J 4 bases, leaving 8 bases between the germline ends. This CDR3 region has 13 residues. CDR1 and CDR2 (germline): SGHAT, FQDESV (reference sequence).

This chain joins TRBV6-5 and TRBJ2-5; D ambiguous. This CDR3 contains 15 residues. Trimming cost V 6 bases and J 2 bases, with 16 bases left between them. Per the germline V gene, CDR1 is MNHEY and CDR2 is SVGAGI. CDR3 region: CASSPLGRPQETQYF. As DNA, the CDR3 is TGTGCCAGCAGCCCCCTGGGCAGGCCACAAGAGACCCAGTACTTC.

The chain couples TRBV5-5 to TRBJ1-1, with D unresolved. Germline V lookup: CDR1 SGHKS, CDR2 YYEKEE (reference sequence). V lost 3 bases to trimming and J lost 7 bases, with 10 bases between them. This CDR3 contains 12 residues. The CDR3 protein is CASSYDTIEAFF. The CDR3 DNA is TGTGCCAGCAGCTACGACACGATTGAAGCTTTCTTT.

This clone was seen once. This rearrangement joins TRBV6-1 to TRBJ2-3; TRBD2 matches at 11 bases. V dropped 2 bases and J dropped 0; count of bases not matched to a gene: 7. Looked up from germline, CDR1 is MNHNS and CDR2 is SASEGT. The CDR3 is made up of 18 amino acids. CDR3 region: CASSETRLAGLSTDTQYF. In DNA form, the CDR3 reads TGTGCCAGCAGTGAAACCCGACTAGCGGGGCTAAGCACAGATACGCAGTATTTT.

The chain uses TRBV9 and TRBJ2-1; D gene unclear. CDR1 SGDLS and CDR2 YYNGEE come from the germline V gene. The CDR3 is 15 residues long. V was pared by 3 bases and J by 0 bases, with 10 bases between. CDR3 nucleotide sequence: TGTGCCAGCAGCGCCGGGTCGAGCTCCTACAATGAGCAGTTCTTC. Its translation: CASSAGSSSYNEQFF.

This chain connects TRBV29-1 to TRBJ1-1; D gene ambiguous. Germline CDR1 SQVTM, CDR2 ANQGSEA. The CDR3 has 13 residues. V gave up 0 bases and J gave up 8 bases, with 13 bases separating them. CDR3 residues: CSVEDTVNSEAFF. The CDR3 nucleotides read TGCAGCGTTGAAGACACAGTGAATTCCGAAGCTTTCTTT.

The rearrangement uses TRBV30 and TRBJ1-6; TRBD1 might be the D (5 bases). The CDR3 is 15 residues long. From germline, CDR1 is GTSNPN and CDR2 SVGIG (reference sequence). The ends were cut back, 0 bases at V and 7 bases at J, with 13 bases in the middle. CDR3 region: CAWSVGAGLNSPLHF. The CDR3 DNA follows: TGTGCCTGGAGTGTAGGGGCGGGGCTGAATTCACCCCTCCACTTT.

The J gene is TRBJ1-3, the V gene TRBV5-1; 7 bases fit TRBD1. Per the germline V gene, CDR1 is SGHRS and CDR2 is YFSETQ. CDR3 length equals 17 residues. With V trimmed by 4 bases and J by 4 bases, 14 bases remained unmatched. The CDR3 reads CASSLSSGTARGNTIYF. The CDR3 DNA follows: TGCGCCAGCAGCCTATCATCAGGGACAGCGAGGGGAAACACCATATATTTT.

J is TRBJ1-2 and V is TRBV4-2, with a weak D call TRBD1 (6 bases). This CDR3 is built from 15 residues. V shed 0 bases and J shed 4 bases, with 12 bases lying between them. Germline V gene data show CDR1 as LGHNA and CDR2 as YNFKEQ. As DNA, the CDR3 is TGTGCCAGCAGCCAAGAAGAGGGGGACCGCTATGGCTACACCTTC. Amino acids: CASSQEEGDRYGYTF.

DNA of the CDR3: TGTGCCAGCAGCTCCACTAGGACCAGCGGTGCCTACGAGCAGTACTTC. It translates to CASSSTRTSGAYEQYF. The V and J genes are TRBV7-2 and TRBJ2-7, with D perhaps TRBD2 (5 bases). Germline CDR1 and CDR2: SGHTA and FQGNSA. There are 16 residues in the CDR3. V was clipped by 4 bases and J by 2 bases, with 18 bases between them.

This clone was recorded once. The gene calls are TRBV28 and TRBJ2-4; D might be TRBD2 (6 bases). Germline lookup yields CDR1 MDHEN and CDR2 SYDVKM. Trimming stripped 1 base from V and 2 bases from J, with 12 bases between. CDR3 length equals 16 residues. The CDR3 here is CASSLSFAGTKNIQYF. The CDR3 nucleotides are TGTGCCAGCAGTTTATCTTTCGCGGGGACCAAAAACATTCAGTACTTC.

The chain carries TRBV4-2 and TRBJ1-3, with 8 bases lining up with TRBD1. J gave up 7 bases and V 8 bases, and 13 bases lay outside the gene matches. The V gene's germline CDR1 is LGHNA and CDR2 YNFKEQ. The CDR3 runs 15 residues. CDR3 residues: CASDETGGLGNTIYF. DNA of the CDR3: TGTGCCAGCGATGAAACAGGGGGATTGGGGAACACCATATATTTT.

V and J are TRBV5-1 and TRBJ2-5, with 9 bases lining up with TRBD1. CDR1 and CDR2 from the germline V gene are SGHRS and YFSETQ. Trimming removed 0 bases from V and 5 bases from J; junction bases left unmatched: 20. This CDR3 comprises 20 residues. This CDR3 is CASSLGLSVESDRGWETQYF. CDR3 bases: TGCGCCAGCAGCTTGGGACTATCTGTGGAATCGGACAGGGGTTGGGAGACCCAGTACTTC.

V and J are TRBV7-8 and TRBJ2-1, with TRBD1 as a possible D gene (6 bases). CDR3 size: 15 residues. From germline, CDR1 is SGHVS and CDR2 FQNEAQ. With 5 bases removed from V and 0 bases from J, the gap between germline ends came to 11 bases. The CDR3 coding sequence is TGTGCCAGCAGCCGACAGGCAAGCTCCTACAATGAGCAGTTCTTC. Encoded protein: CASSRQASSYNEQFF.

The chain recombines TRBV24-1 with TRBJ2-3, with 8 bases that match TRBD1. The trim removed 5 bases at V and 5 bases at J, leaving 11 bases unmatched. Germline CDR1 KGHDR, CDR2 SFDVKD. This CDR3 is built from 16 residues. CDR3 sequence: CATSVVDRGERDTQYF. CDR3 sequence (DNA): TGTGCCACCAGTGTTGTCGACAGGGGTGAAAGAGATACGCAGTATTTT.

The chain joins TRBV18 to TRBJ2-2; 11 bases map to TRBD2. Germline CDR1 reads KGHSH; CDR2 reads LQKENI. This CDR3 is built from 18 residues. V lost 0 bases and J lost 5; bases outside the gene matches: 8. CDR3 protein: CASSPPFLAGGLTGELFF. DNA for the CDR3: TGTGCCAGCTCACCACCCTTTCTAGCGGGAGGTCTGACCGGGGAGCTGTTTTTT.

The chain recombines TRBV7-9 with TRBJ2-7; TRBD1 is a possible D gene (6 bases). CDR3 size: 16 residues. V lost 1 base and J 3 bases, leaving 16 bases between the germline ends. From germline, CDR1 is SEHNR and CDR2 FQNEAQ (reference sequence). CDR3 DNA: TGTGCCAGCAGCTTAGTTGGGGGCAGGGACCACTACGAGCAGTACTTC. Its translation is CASSLVGGRDHYEQYF.

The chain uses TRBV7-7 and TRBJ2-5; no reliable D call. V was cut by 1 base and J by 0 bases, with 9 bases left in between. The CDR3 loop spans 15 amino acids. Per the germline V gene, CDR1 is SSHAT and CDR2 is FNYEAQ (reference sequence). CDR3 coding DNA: TGTGCCAGCAGCTTAGATTTCGGTAACCAAGAGACCCAGTACTTC. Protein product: CASSLDFGNQETQYF.

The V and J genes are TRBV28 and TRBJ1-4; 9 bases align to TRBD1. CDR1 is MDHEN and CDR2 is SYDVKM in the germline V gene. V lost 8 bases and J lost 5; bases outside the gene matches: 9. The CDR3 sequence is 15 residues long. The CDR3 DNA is TGTGCCAGCCGACCCGGGACAGGGATCAATGAAAAACTGTTTTTT. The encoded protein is CASRPGTGINEKLFF.

The CDR3 DNA is TGCGCCAGCAGCTTCGGAGCGGGGGGCTACGAGCAGTACTTC. Translating gives CASSFGAGGYEQYF. This chain joins TRBV5-1 and TRBJ2-7; 9 bases match TRBD2. The CDR3 runs to 14 residues. V lost 2 bases to trimming and J lost 3 bases; unmatched junction nucleotides: 3. CDR1 SGHRS and CDR2 YFSETQ come from the germline V gene.

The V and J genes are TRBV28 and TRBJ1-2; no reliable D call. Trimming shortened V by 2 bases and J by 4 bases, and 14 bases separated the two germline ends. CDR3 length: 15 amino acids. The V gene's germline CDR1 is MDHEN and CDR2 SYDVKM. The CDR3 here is CASSLAGVLFYGYTF. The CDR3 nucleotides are TGTGCCAGCAGTTTAGCCGGGGTTCTATTCTATGGCTACACCTTC.

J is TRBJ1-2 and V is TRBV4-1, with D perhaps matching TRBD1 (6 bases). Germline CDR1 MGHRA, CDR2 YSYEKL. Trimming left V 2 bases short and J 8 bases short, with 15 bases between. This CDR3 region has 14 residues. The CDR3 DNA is TGCGCCAGCAGCCAACCGACAGGCGGGTGGGGCTACACCTTC. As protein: CASSQPTGGWGYTF.